These 3 T cell receptor beta chains originate from one sample sequenced in a study of shared clonotypes between healthy human individuals. The protocol was immunoSEQ multiplex PCR, while the TCRdb copy is restricted to in-frame clones and leaves out a portion. The data show 2,500,000 or so clones, less than 95% seen once. Material for sequencing was naive CD4+ T cells from PBMCs. The sample's subset: CD45RA+ positively selected. The receptors originated from a man aged 18 to 30 in good health. Some clones in this sample may be carry-over from other donors' samples.

The chain links TRBV29-1 to TRBJ2-7; D gene uncertain. The CDR3 is 12 amino acids. V was cut by 6 bases and J by 3 bases, with 12 bases left in between. Per germline, CDR1 SQVTM and CDR2 ANQGSEA. This chain's CDR3 is CSVGYSDYEQYF. As DNA, the CDR3 is TGCAGCGTGGGATATTCAGACTACGAGCAGTACTTC.

J is TRBJ1-4 and V is TRBV6-1, with 7 bases identical to TRBD1. J lost 3 bases, V lost 6 bases, and 4 bases had no gene match. Germline lookup yields CDR1 MNHNS and CDR2 SASEGT. The CDR3 has 14 residues. The CDR3 DNA reads as TGTGCCAGCAGCTTCAGGGGGGCTAATGAAAAACTGTTTTTT. It codes for CASSFRGANEKLFF.

The chain couples TRBV27 to TRBJ1-5; D not resolved. V was trimmed by 6 bases and J by 7 bases, leaving 10 bases between them. CDR3 length: 12 amino acids. Germline CDR1 reads MNHEY; CDR2 reads SMNVEV (reference sequence). The CDR3 region is CASSPSGQPQHF. The CDR3 DNA sequence: TGTGCCAGCAGCCCCTCAGGACAGCCCCAGCATTTT.